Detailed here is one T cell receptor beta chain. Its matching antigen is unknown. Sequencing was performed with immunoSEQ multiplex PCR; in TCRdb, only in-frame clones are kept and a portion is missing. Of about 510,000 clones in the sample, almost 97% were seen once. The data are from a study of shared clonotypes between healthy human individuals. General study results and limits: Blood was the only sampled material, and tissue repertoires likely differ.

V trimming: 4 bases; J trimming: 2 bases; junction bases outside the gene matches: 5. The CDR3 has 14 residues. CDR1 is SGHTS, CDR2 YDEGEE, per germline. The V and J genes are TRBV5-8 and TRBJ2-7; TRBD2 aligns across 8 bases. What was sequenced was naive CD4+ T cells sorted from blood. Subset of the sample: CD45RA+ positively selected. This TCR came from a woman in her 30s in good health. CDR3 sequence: CASSHTSGAYEQYF. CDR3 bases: TGTGCCAGCAGCCATACTAGCGGAGCCTACGAGCAGTACTTC.